The 10 T cell receptor beta chains presented below share a single source sample, sequenced in a study of cytomegalovirus exposure and HLA in healthy donors. The repertoire was sequenced with immunoSEQ multiplex PCR; TCRdb's copy has only in-frame clones and lacks some. This table holds roughly 64,000 clones, over 85% found once. Sequenced input: PBMCs. All receptors come from a woman younger than 30 in good health and CMV-seropositive.

The V call is TRBV5-1, the J call TRBJ2-5, with TRBD2 matching 10 bases. CDR1 and CDR2 (germline): SGHRS, YFSETQ. The CDR3 length is 16 residues. V shed 3 bases and J 2 bases; nucleotides not matched to a gene: 7. The CDR3 DNA is TGCGCCAGCAGCTCCGATCGGACTAGCGGACAAGAGACCCAGTACTTC. Its protein product is CASSSDRTSGQETQYF.

The chain joins TRBV7-2 to TRBJ2-5; tentatively, D is TRBD2 (6 bases). This CDR3 contains 17 residues. Germline lookup yields CDR1 SGHTA and CDR2 FQGNSA. The germline V and J ends were trimmed by 1 base and 5 bases, with 20 bases remaining between them. As DNA, the CDR3 is TGTGCCAGCAGCTTAGAGGTCGGCGGGGTGGGCGGGGAGACCCAGTACTTC. It is translated as CASSLEVGGVGGETQYF.

The chain joins TRBV25-1 to TRBJ2-7; 9 positions match TRBD1. From germline, CDR1 is MGHDK and CDR2 SYGVNS. Trimming took 4 bases from V and 3 from J; bases not matched to a gene: 7. The CDR3 sequence is 15 residues long. CDR3 loop: CASSGGAGQGYEQYF. In nucleotides, the CDR3 is TGTGCCAGCAGTGGCGGAGCGGGACAGGGCTACGAGCAGTACTTC.

The chain is built from TRBV7-3 and TRBJ1-2; TRBD1 agrees at 8 bases. The CDR3 contains 13 residues. Germline assignment: CDR1 SGHTA and CDR2 FQGTGA. V lost 5 bases and J lost 5; bases outside the gene matches: 4. In DNA form, the CDR3 reads TGTGCCAGCAGCCGAGGGACAGGTTATGGCTACACCTTC. Translation: CASSRGTGYGYTF.

The gene calls are TRBV7-3 and TRBJ2-1; weak D call: TRBD2 (5 bases). The V end was cut by 0 bases, the J end by 5 bases, with 8 bases between. The germline V gene encodes CDR1 SGHTA and CDR2 FQGTGA. The CDR3 length is 14 residues. In nucleotides, the CDR3 is TGTGCCAGCAGCTTAACGGGAGTGAACAATGAGCAGTTCTTC. This codes for CASSLTGVNNEQFF.

The V gene is TRBV11-2, the J gene TRBJ1-2, with 8 bases that match TRBD1. The germline V gene has CDR1 SGHAT and CDR2 FQNNGV. This CDR3 is 16 amino acids long. V trimming: 7 bases; J trimming: 4 bases; junction bases outside the gene matches: 14. The CDR3 is CASTPVRGPRGYGYTF. Here the CDR3 DNA reads TGTGCCAGCACCCCTGTCAGGGGGCCGCGGGGCTATGGCTACACCTTC.

The genes are TRBV9 and TRBJ2-1, with 12 bases identical to TRBD2. Germline V gene sequence: CDR1 SGDLS, CDR2 YYNGEE. The CDR3 contains 16 residues. The ends lost 1 base at V and 2 bases at J; junction bases unmatched: 1. The CDR3 sequence: CASSVLAGGAYNEQFF. CDR3 coding DNA: TGTGCCAGCAGCGTACTAGCGGGGGGGGCCTACAATGAGCAGTTCTTC.

The chain joins TRBV6-1 to TRBJ2-7; 9 bases fit TRBD2. V was clipped by 0 bases and J by 4 bases; unmatched bases: 1. Germline-derived CDR1 and CDR2 are MNHNS and SASEGT. CDR3 length: 14 amino acids. The CDR3 here is CASSEARGGYEQYF. In nucleotides, the CDR3 is TGTGCCAGCAGTGAAGCGCGGGGGGGGTACGAGCAGTACTTC.

The V gene is TRBV9, the J gene TRBJ1-1; maybe TRBD1 (6 bases). The CDR3 spans 17 residues. The germline V gene has CDR1 SGDLS and CDR2 YYNGEE. V lost 4 bases and J 2 bases, leaving 21 bases between the germline ends. Here the CDR3 DNA reads TGTGCCAGCAGCCCCCAACTGGGGGACAAAATAAACACTGAAGCTTTCTTT. This codes for CASSPQLGDKINTEAFF. Together with reference TRBV9 and TRBJ1-1, the CDR3 gives the full variable domain: DSGVTQTPKHLITATGQRVTLRCSPRSGDLSVYWYQQSLDQGLQFLIQYYNGEERAKGNILERFSAQQFPDLHSELNLSSLELGDSALYFCASSPQLGDKINTEAFFGQGTRLTVV.

The chain combines TRBV19 with TRBJ1-2, with TRBD1 matching 11 bases. The V gene end was trimmed by 7 bases and the J gene end by 3 bases; junction bases not matched to a gene: 4. This CDR3 region has 14 residues. Germline V gives CDR1 LNHDA, CDR2 SQIVND (reference sequence). The CDR3 DNA reads TGTGCCAGTAATCCGGGACAGGGGGACTATGGCTACACCTTC. Protein sequence: CASNPGQGDYGYTF.